This note documents a single TCR beta chain sequence. Its target is unknown. This entry comes from a study of cytomegalovirus exposure and HLA in healthy donors. Whole-study findings and limits: Analysis was carried out at a later point, and it linked a missense DCLRE1C variant to TCR beta V- and J-gene trimming. Later on, an analysis found that several of the most significant clusters appeared to be linked to common viral pathogens, which included parvovirus B19.

CDR1 and CDR2 from the germline V gene are SGHTA and FQGNSA. Losses at the gene ends were 4 bases for V and 7 bases for J; bases not matched to a gene: 15. This CDR3 is built from 17 residues. The PCR contained 60 Vbeta and 13 Jbeta primers. The data were produced by immunoSEQ multiplex PCR, yet TCRdb's version contains in-frame clones alone and is incomplete. The sample yields about 190,000 clones, approximately 88% seen once. The rearrangement links TRBV7-2 to TRBJ2-1; 8 nucleotides line up with TRBD2. This clonotype was sampled from a boy younger than 10 in good health and CMV-seronegative. Material: PBMCs. This chain's CDR3 is CASSSFIGGTRVNEQFF. The CDR3 DNA reads TGTGCCAGCAGCTCTTTTATAGGAGGGACTAGAGTTAATGAGCAGTTCTTC.